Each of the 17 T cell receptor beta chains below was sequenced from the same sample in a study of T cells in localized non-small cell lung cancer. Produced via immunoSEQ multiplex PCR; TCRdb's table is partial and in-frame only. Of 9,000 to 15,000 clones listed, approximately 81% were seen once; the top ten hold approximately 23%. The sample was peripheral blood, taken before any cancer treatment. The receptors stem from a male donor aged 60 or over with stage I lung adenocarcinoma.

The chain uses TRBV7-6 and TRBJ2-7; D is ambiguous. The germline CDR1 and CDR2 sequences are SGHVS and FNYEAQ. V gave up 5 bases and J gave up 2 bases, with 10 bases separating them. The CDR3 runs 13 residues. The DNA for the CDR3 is TGTGCCAGCAGCAAGGGTCAGACCTACGAGCAGTACTTC. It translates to CASSKGQTYEQYF. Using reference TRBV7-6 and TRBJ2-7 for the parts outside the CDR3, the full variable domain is GAGVSQSPRYKVTKRGQDVALRCDPISGHVSLYWYRQALGQGPEFLTYFNYEAQQDKSGLPNDRFSAERPEGSISTLTIQRTEQRDSAMYRCASSKGQTYEQYFGPGTRLTVT.

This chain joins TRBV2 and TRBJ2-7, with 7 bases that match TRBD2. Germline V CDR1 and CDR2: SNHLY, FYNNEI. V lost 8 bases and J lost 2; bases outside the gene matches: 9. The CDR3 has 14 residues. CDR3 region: CASFFPGGTYEQYF. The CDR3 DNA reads TGTGCCAGCTTTTTCCCCGGGGGGACCTACGAGCAGTACTTC.

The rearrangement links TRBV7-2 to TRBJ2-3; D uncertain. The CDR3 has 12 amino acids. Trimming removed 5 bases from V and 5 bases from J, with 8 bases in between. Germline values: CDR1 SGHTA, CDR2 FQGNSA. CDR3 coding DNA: TGTGCCAGCAGCCCCGACCGAGATACGCAGTATTTT. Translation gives CASSPDRDTQYF.

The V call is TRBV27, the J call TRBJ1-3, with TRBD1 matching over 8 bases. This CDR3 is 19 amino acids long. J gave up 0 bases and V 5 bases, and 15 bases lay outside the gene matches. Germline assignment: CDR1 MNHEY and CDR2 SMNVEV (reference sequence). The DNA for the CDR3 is TGTGCCAGCAGTCACCGAATGCTTACAGGGGGGTTCTCTGGAAACACCATATATTTT. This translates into CASSHRMLTGGFSGNTIYF.

In DNA, the CDR3 is TGTGCCAGCAGTGAAGCCGGGACAGGGACCTACGAGCAGTACTTC. Encoded protein: CASSEAGTGTYEQYF. The chain employs TRBV25-1 and TRBJ2-7; 9 bases map to TRBD1. Germline V CDR1 and CDR2: MGHDK, SYGVNS. The length of the CDR3 is 15 residues. The J segment lost 2 bases and the V segment lost 2 bases, leaving 4 bases of the junction unmatched.

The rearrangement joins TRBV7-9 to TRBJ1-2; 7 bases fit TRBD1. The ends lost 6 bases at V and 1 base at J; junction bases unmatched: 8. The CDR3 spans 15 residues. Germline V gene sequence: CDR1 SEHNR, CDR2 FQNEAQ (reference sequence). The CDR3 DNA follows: TGTGCCAGCAGAATTACGGGGGACAGTAACTATGGCTACACCTTC. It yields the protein CASRITGDSNYGYTF.

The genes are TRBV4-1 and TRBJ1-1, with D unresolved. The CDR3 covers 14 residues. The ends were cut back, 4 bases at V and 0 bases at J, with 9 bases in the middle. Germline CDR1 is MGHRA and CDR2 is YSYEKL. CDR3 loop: CASSLEHMNTEAFF. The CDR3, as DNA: TGCGCCAGCAGCCTAGAGCATATGAACACTGAAGCTTTCTTT.

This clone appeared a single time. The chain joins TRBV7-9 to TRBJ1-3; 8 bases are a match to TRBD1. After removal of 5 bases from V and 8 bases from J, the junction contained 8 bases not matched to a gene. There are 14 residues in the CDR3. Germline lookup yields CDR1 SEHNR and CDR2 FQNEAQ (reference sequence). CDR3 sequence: CASSGPGGEYTIYF. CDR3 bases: TGTGCCAGCAGCGGACCAGGGGGCGAGTACACCATATATTTT.

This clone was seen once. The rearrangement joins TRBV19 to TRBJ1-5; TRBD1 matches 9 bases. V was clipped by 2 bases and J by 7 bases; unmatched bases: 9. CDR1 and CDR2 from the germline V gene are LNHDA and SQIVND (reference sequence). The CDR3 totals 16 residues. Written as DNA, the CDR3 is TGTGCCAGTAGTATAAGGGGACAGGGTCTAGGACAGCCCCAGCATTTT. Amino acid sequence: CASSIRGQGLGQPQHF.

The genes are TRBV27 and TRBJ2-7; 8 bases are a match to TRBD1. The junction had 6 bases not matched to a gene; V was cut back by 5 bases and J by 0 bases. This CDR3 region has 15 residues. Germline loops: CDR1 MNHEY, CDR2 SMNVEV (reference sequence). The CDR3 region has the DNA TGTGCCAGCAGTCCAGGGGGCCTAATCTCCTACGAGCAGTACTTC. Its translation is CASSPGGLISYEQYF.

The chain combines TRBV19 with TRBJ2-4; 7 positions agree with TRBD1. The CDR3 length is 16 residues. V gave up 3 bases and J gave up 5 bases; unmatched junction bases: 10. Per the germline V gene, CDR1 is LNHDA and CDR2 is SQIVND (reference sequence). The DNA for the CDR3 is TGTGCCAGTAGTATCGCCTCCGGGACAGCACAAAACATTCAGTACTTC. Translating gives CASSIASGTAQNIQYF.

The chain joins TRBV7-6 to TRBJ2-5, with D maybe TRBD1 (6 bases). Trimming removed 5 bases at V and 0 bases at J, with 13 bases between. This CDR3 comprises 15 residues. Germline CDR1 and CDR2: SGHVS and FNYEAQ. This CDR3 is CASSQWTVNQETQYF. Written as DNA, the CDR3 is TGTGCCAGCAGCCAATGGACAGTAAACCAAGAGACCCAGTACTTC.

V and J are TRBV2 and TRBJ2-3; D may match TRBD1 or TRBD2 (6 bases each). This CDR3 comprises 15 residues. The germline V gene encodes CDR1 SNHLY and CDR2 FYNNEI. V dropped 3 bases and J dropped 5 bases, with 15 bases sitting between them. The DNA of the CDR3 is TGTGCCAGCAGTGAGGAGGGGGGCCCCGGAGATACGCAGTATTTT. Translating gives CASSEEGGPGDTQYF.

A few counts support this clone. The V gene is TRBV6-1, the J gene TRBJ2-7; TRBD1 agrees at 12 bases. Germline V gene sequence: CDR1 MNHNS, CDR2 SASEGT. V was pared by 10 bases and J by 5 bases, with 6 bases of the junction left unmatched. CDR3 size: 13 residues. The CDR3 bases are TGTGCCACAGGGACAGGGGGCGGCGACGAGCAGTACTTC. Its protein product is CATGTGGGDEQYF.

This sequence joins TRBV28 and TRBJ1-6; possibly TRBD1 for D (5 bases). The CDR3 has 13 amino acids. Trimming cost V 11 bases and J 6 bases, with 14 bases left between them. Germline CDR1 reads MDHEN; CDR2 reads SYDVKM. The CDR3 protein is CAAEGQLNSPLHF. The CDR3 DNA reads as TGTGCCGCCGAGGGGCAGCTTAATTCACCCCTCCACTTT.

The CDR3 nucleotides are TGTGCCAGCAGCTGGACAGGGTCACCCCTCCACTTT. Translation: CASSWTGSPLHF. The J gene is TRBJ1-6, the V gene TRBV7-9; 8 nucleotides match TRBD1. In germline, CDR1 is SEHNR, CDR2 FQNEAQ (reference sequence). Unmatched junction bases numbered 0, after V lost 4 bases and J lost 10 bases. This CDR3 spans 12 amino acids.

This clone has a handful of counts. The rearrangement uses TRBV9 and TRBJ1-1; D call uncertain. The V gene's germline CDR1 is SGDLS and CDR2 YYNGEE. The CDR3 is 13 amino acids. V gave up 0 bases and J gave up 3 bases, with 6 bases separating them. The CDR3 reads CASSVALDTEAFF. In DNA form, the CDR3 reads TGTGCCAGCAGCGTAGCTCTAGACACTGAAGCTTTCTTT.